A selection of T cell receptor beta chains follows, all from one sample in a study of blood T cell repertoires in COVID-19. Generated by immunoSEQ multiplex PCR, the TCRdb table keeps only in-frame clones and is missing some. The table lists a few hundred thousand clones, roughly nine tenths of them singletons. The sample consisted of peripheral blood. All receptors come from a middle-aged man with acute or convalescent COVID-19. The CDR3 runs from the conserved cysteine through the conserved F or W. A D gene is named only where the DNA matches it firmly. Expanded clones are given a class, and other clones once, few, many or no size at all.

V gene	CDR3 length	D gene	clone size	J gene	CDR3 DNA	CDR3 protein
TRBV6-5	14	NA	NA	TRBJ1-1	TGTGCCAGCAGACCCCAGGGTGGGGACACTGAAGCTTTCTTT	CASRPQGGDTEAFF
TRBV6-5	15	NA	NA	TRBJ1-4	TGTGCCAGCAGTTCCGGACAGCTATATAATGAAAAACTGTTTTTT	CASSSGQLYNEKLFF
TRBV9	17	TRBD1	once	TRBJ1-3	TGTGCCAGCAGCTTTGGGACAGGGGTCACCATTGGAAACACCATATATTTT	CASSFGTGVTIGNTIYF
TRBV5-1	16	TRBD2	NA	TRBJ2-1	TGCGCCAGCAGCTTGGGTTCTCTAGCGGGGGAGCATGAGCAGTTCTTC	CASSLGSLAGEHEQFF
TRBV30	15	NA	NA	TRBJ1-3	TGTGCCTGGGGTCGGGGAGTGGGAACTGGAAACACCATATATTTT	CAWGRGVGTGNTIYF
TRBV30	13	NA	NA	TRBJ1-2	TGTGCCTGGAGTGTAGACAGGATAACTGGCTACACCTTC	CAWSVDRITGYTF
TRBV19	15	NA	once	TRBJ2-5	TGTGCCAGTAGTATAGTAACAGGCAGCGAGGAGACCCAGTACTTC	CASSIVTGSEETQYF
TRBV13	17	TRBD1	NA	TRBJ1-4	TGTGCCAGCAGCACCTCCGAAGGGGGCAGCTTTAATGAAAAACTGTTTTTT	CASSTSEGGSFNEKLFF
TRBV3-1/TRBV3-2	14	TRBD2	NA	TRBJ2-7	TGTGCCAGCAGCTTTAGCGGGGGCAGCTACGAGCAGTACTTC	CASSFSGGSYEQYF
TRBV13	16	NA	NA	TRBJ2-1	TGTGCCAGCAGCTCAAACCCGACGCCCCAGGGTCATGAGCAGTTCTTC	CASSSNPTPQGHEQFF
TRBV27	16	NA	NA	TRBJ2-2	TGTGCCAGCAGTTTAAGCGTTAGGTCGGGCACCGGGGAGCTGTTTTTT	CASSLSVRSGTGELFF
TRBV7-8	14	NA	NA	TRBJ1-3	TGTGCCAGCAGCTTAGCGGAGGCTGGAAACACCATATATTTT	CASSLAEAGNTIYF
TRBV5-1	15	NA	NA	TRBJ2-1	TGCGCCAGCAGCTTGGGTGGTAGCTCCTACAATGAGCAGTTCTTC	CASSLGGSSYNEQFF
TRBV6-5	16	TRBD1	few	TRBJ1-1	TGTGCCAGCAGTTCATCACAGGGGCGGACAACCTGGGGAGCTTTCTTT	CASSSSQGRTTWGAFF
TRBV9	19	NA	NA	TRBJ2-1	TGTGCCAGCAGCACACAGGGAGCTTTTATCGGAAGCTCCTACAATGAGCAGTTCTTC	CASSTQGAFIGSSYNEQFF
TRBV6-2/TRBV6-3	19	NA	NA	TRBJ1-2	TGTGCCAGCAGTTACTCGGGCCCCCGAATGTCGGCAGTCAACTATGGCTACACCTTC	CASSYSGPRMSAVNYGYTF
TRBV9	16	TRBD1	NA	TRBJ1-2	TGTGCCAGCAGCGGGGCCGGGACAGGGCCTAACTATGGCTACACCTTC	CASSGAGTGPNYGYTF
TRBV9	15	NA	NA	TRBJ1-5	TGTGCCAGCAGCGTAGGAGAGGGAAGCAATCAGCCCCAGCATTTT	CASSVGEGSNQPQHF
TRBV18	16	NA	once	TRBJ1-1	TGTGCCAGCTCACCACCCCTGGCGGGGGGATGGACTGAAGCTTTCTTT	CASSPPLAGGWTEAFF
TRBV11-3	14	NA	NA	TRBJ1-1	TGTGCCAGCAGCTTCGGGGGGAGGGACACTGAAGCTTTCTTT	CASSFGGRDTEAFF
TRBV7-3	17	NA	NA	TRBJ2-2	TGTGCCAGCAGCTTAAGCTCTGGGCCCCAGAACACCGGGGAGCTGTTTTTT	CASSLSSGPQNTGELFF
TRBV29-1	12	NA	few	TRBJ2-7	TGCAGCGTTAGAGGTCTCTCCTACGAGCAGTACTTC	CSVRGLSYEQYF
TRBV29-1	16	NA	NA	TRBJ1-3	TGCAGCGTTCAAGGTCAATCGGGGAACTCTGGAAACACCATATATTTT	CSVQGQSGNSGNTIYF
TRBV4-2	16	NA	NA	TRBJ1-5	TGTGCCAGCACCCCGGGCCAGGGCCTTGGCAATCAGCCCCAGCATTTT	CASTPGQGLGNQPQHF
TRBV25-1	16	TRBD1	NA	TRBJ2-5	TGTGCCAGCAGGTCGGGTCCAGGGACAGGAGGAGAGACCCAGTACTTC	CASRSGPGTGGETQYF
TRBV19	15	NA	NA	TRBJ2-6	TGTGCCAGTAGTCCTAGGGGCACTGGGGCCAACGTCCTGACTTTC	CASSPRGTGANVLTF
TRBV20-1	11	TRBD1	NA	TRBJ2-7	TGCAGTGTCCGGACAGGGCGCGAGCAGTACTTC	CSVRTGREQYF
TRBV7-9	13	NA	once	TRBJ2-7	TGTGCCAGCAGCCTCCCAGGGGCGCGGGAGCAGTACTTC	CASSLPGAREQYF